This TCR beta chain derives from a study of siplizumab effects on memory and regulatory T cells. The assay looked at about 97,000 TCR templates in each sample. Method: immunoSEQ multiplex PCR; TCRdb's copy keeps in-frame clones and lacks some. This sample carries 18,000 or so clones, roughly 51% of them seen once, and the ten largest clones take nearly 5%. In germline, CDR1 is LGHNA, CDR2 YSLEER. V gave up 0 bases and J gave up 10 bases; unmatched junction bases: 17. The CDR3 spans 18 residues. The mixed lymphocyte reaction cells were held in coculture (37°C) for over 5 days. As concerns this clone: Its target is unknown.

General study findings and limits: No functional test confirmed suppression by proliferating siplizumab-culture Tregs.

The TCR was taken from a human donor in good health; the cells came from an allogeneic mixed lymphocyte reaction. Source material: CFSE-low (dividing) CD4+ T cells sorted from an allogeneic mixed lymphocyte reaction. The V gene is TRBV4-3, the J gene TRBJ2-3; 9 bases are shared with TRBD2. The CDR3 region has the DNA TGCGCCAGCAGCCAAGATTGGGTAGCGGGGGTCCAGGAGATGGCGCAGTATTTT. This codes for CASSQDWVAGVQEMAQYF.